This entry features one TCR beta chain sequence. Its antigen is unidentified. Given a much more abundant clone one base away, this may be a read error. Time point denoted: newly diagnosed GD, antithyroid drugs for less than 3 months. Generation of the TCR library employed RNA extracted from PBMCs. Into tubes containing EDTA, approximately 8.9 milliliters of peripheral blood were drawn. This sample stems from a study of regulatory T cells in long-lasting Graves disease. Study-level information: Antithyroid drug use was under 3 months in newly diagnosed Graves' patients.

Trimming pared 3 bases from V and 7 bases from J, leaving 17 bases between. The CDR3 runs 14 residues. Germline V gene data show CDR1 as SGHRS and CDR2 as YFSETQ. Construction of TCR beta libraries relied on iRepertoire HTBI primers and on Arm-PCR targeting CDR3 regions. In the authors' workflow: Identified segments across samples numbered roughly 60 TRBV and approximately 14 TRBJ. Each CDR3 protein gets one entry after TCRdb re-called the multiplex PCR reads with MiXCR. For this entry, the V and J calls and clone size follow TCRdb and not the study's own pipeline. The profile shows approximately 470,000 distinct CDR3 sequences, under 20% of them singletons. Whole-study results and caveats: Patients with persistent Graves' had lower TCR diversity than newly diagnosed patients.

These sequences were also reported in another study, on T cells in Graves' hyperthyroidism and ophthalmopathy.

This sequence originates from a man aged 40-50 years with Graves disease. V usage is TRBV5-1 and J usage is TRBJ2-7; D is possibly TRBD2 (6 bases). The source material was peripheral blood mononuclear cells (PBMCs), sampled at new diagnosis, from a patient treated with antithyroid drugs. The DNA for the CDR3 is TGCGCCAGCAGCTCGCCGGGAGTAGGCAATGAGCAGTACTTC. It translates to CASSSPGVGNEQYF.